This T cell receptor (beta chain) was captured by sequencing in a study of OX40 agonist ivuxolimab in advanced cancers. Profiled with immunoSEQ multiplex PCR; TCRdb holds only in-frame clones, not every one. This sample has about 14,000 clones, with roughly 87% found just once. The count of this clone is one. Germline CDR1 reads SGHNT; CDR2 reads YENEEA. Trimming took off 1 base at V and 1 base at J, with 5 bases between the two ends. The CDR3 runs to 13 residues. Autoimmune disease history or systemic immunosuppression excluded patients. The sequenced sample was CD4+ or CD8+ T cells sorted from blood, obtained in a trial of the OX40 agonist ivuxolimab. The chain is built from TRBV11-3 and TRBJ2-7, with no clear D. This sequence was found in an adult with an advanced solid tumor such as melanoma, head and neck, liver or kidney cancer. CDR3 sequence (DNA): TGTGCCAGCAGCTTAGCTGGATCCTACGAGCAGTACTTC. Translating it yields CASSLAGSYEQYF.